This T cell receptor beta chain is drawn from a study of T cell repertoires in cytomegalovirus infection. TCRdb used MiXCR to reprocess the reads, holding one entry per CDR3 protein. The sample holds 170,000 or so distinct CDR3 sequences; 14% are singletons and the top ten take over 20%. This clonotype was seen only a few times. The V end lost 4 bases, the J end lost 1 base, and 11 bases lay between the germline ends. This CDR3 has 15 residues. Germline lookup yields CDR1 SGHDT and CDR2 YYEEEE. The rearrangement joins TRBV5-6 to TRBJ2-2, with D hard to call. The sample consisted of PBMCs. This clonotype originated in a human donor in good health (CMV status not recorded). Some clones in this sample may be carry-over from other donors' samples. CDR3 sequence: CASSPLGGNTGELFF. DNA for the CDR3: TGTGCCAGCAGCCCCCTAGGCGGGAACACCGGGGAGCTGTTTTTT.